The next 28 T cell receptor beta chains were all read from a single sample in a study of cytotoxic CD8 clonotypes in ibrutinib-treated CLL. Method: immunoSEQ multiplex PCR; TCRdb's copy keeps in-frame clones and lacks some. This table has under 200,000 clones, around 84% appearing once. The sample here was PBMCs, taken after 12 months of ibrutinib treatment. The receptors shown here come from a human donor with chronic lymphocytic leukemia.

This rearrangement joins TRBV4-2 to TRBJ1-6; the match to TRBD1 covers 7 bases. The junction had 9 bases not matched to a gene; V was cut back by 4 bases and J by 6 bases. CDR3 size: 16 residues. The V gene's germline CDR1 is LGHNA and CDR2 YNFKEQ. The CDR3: CASSRETGSINSPLHF. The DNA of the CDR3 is TGTGCCAGCAGCCGAGAGACAGGGTCTATTAATTCACCCCTCCACTTT.

The CDR3 spells CSAAGTSQQFF. CDR3 sequence (DNA): TGCAGTGCTGCCGGGACTAGTCAGCAGTTCTTC. This sequence joins TRBV20-1 and TRBJ2-1; 8 nucleotides align to TRBD2. Per the germline V gene, CDR1 is DFQATT and CDR2 is SNEGSKA (reference sequence). This CDR3 contains 11 residues. V shed 5 bases and J 11 bases; nucleotides not matched to a gene: 5.

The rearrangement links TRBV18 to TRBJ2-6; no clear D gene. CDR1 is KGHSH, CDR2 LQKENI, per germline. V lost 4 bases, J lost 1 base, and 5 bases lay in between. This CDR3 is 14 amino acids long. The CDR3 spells CASSLPSGANVLTF. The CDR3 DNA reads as TGTGCCAGCTCACTCCCGTCTGGGGCCAACGTCCTGACTTTC.

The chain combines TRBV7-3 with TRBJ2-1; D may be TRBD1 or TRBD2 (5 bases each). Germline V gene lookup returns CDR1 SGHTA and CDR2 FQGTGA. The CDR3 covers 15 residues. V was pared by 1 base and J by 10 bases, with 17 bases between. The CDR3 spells CASSLNPVGAEEQFF. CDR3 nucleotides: TGTGCCAGCAGCTTAAACCCAGTCGGGGCAGAGGAGCAGTTCTTC.

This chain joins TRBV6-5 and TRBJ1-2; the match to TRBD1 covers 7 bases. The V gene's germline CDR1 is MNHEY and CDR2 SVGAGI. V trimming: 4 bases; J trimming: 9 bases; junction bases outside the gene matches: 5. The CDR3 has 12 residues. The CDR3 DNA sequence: TGTGCCAGCAGTTCGGAGACAGGGAGCTACACCTTC. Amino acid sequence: CASSSETGSYTF.

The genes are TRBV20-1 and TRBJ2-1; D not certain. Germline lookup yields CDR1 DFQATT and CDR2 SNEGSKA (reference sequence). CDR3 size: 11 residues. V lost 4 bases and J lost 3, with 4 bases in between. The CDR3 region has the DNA TGCAGTGCTATATACTACAATGAGCAGTTCTTC. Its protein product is CSAIYYNEQFF.

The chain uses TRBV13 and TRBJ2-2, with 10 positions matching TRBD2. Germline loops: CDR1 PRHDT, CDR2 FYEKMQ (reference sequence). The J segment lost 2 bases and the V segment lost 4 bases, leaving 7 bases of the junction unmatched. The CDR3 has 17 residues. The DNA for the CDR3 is TGTGCCAGCAGCTCTCGGGGACTAGCGCCAAACACCGGGGAGCTGTTTTTT. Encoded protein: CASSSRGLAPNTGELFF.

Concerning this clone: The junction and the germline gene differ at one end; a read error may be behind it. CDR3 sequence (DNA): TGTGCTAGCAGCTTAGCAGGGGGCCAAGAGACCCAGTACTTC. Its protein product is CASSLAGGQETQYF. The rearrangement joins TRBV7-7 to TRBJ2-5, with TRBD1 matching 7 bases. The CDR3 sequence is 14 residues long. Germline V lookup: CDR1 SSHAT, CDR2 FNYEAQ (reference sequence). The full variable domain, its missing parts supplied by reference TRBV7-7 and TRBJ2-5, is GAGVSQSPRYKVTKRGQDVTLRCDPISSHATLYWYQQALGQGPEFLTYFNYEAQPDKSGLPSDRFSAERPEGSISTLTIQRTEQRDSAMYRCASSLAGGQETQYFGPGTRLLVL.

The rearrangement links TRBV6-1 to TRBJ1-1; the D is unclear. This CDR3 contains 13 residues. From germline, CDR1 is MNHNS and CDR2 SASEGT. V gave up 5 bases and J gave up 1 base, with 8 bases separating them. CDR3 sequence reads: CASSTRQNTEAFF. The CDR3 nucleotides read TGTGCCAGCAGTACAAGACAGAACACTGAAGCTTTCTTT.

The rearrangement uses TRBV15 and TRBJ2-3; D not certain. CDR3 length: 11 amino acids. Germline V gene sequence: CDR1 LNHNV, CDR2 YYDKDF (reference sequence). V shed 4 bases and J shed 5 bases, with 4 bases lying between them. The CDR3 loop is CATSTIDTQYF. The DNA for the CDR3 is TGTGCCACCAGCACGATAGATACGCAGTATTTT.

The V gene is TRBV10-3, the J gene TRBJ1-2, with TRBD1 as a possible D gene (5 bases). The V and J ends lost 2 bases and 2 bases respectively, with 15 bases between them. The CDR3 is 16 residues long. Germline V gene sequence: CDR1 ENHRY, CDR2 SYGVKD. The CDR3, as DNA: TGTGCCATCAGTGAGCCGTTGGGGGGGGGAAACTATGGCTACACCTTC. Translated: CAISEPLGGGNYGYTF.

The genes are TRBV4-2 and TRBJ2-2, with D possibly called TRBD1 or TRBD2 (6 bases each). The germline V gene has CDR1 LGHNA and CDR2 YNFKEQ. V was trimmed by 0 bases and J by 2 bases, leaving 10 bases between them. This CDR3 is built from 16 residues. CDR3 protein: CASSQETGLNTGELFF. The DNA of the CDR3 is TGTGCCAGCAGCCAAGAGACAGGACTAAACACCGGGGAGCTGTTTTTT.

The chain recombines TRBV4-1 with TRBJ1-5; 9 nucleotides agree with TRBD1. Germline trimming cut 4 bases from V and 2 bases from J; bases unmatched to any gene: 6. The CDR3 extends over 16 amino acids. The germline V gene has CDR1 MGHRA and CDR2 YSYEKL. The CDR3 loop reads CASSRTQGAGNQPQHF. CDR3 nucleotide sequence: TGCGCCAGCAGCCGCACACAGGGGGCAGGCAATCAGCCCCAGCATTTT.

For the CDR3, the DNA is TGCGCCAGCAGCTTGCAGGGGGTGGTGGAGCAGTACTTC. Its translation is CASSLQGVVEQYF. The chain is built from TRBV5-1 and TRBJ2-7; 7 positions match TRBD1. Germline lookup yields CDR1 SGHRS and CDR2 YFSETQ. The V segment lost 1 base and the J segment 7 bases; nucleotides outside the gene matches: 5. There are 13 residues in the CDR3.

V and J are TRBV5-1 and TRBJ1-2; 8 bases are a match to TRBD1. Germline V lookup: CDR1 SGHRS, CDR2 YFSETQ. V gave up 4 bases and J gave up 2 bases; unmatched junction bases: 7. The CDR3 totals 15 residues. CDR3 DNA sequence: TGCGCCAGCAGCAGAGACAGGGGTTCAAACTATGGCTACACCTTC. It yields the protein CASSRDRGSNYGYTF.

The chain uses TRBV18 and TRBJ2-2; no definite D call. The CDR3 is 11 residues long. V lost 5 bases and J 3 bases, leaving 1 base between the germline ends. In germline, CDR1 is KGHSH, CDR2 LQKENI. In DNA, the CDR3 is TGTGCCAGCTCAGACACCGGGGAGCTGTTTTTT. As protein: CASSDTGELFF.

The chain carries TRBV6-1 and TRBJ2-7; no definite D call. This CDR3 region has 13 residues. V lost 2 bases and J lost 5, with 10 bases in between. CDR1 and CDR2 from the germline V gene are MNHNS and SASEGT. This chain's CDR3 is CASSESWGNEQYF. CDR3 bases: TGTGCCAGCAGTGAATCGTGGGGAAACGAGCAGTACTTC.

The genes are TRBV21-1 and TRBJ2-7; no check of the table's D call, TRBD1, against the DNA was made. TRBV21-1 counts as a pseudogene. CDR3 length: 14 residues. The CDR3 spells CASSKRTGSYEQYF. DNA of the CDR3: TGTGCCAGCAGCAAGCGGACAGGCTCCTACGAGCAGTACTTC.

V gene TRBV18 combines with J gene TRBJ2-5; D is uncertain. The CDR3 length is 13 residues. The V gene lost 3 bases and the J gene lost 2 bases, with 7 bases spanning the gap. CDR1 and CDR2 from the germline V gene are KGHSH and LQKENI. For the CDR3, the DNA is TGTGCCAGCTCACCCTCACTTCAAGAGACCCAGTACTTC. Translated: CASSPSLQETQYF.

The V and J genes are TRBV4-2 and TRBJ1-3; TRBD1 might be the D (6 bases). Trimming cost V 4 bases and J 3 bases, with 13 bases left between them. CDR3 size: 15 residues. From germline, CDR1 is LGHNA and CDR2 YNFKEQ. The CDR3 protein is CASSLRGAFGNTIYF. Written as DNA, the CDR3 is TGTGCCAGCAGCCTGAGGGGGGCCTTTGGAAACACCATATATTTT.

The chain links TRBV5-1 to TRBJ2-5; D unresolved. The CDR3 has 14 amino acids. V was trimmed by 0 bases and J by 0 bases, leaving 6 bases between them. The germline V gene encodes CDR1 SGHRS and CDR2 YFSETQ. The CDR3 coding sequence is TGCGCCAGCAGCTTGGGACCGGACCAAGAGACCCAGTACTTC. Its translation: CASSLGPDQETQYF.

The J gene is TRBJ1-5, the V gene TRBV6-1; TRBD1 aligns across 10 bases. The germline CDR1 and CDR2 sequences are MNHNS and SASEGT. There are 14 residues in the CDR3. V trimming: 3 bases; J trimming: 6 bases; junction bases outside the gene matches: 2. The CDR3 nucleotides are TGTGCCAGCAGTGAGGGACAGGGGTCTCAGCCCCAGCATTTT. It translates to CASSEGQGSQPQHF.

This CDR3 reads CASATENLYGYTF. CDR3 bases: TGTGCCAGCGCGACCGAGAACCTCTATGGCTACACCTTC. The V call is TRBV2, the J call TRBJ1-2; no definite D call. The CDR3 contains 13 residues. V was shortened by 8 bases and J by 4 bases, with 14 bases between the two germline ends. Germline V gene sequence: CDR1 SNHLY, CDR2 FYNNEI.

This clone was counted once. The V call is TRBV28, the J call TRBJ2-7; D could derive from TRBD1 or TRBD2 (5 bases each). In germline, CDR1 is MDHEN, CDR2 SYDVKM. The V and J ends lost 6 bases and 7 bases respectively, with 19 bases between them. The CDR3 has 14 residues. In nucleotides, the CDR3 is TGTGCCAGCAGATCCGGGACCCCCATGAGGGAGCAGTACTTC. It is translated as CASRSGTPMREQYF.

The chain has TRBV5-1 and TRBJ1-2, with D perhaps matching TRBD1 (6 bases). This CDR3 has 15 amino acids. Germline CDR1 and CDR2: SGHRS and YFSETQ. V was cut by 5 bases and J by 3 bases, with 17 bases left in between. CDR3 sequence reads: CASREEGVSDYGYTF. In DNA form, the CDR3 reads TGCGCCAGCAGGGAGGAGGGGGTATCGGACTATGGCTACACCTTC.

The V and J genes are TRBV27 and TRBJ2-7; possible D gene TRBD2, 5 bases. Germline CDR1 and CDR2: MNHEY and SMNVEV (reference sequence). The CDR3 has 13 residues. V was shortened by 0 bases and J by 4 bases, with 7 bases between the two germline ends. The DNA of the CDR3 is TGTGCCAGCAGTTTATCGAGAGGGTACGAGCAGTACTTC. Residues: CASSLSRGYEQYF.

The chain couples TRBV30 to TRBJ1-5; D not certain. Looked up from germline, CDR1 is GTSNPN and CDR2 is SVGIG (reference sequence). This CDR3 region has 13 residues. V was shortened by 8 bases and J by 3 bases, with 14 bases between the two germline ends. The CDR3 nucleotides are TGTGCCGCGACTGCGAGGATCAATCAGCCCCAGCATTTT. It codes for CAATARINQPQHF. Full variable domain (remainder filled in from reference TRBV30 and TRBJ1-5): SQTIHQWPATLVQPVGSPLSLECTVEGTSNPNLYWYRQAAGRGLQLLFYSVGIGQISSEVPQNLSASRPQDRQFILSSKKLLLSDSGFYLCAATARINQPQHFGDGTRLSIL.

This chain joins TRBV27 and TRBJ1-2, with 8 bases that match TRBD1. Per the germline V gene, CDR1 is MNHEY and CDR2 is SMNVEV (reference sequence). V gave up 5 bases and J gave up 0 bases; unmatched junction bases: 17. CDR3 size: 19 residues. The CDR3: CASSRWTGNQRIANYGYTF. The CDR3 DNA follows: TGTGCCAGCAGTCGATGGACAGGGAACCAAAGGATAGCTAACTATGGCTACACCTTC.